This TCR beta chain was captured by sequencing in a study of memory CD4+ T cells and cytomegalovirus serostatus. This table comes from immunoSEQ multiplex PCR, and its TCRdb copy is limited to in-frame clones, with some not included. The table lists around 84,000 clones, 80% of them singletons. The sort gate was single viable CD3+CD4+CD8-CD45RO+ cells for memory CD4+ T cells. The ends were cut back, 6 bases at V and 0 bases at J, with 12 bases in the middle. Germline V gene lookup returns CDR1 MDHEN and CDR2 SYDVKM. This CDR3 has 16 residues. Sequencing was done on a sample of memory CD4+ T cells from blood. The chain has TRBV28 and TRBJ2-6, with a tentative D call TRBD2 (5 bases). The TCR comes from an adult in good health and CMV-seronegative. The DNA of the CDR3 is TGTGCCAGCAGCGGGGAGAGAACCTCTGGGGCCAACGTCCTGACTTTC. Translating it yields CASSGERTSGANVLTF.